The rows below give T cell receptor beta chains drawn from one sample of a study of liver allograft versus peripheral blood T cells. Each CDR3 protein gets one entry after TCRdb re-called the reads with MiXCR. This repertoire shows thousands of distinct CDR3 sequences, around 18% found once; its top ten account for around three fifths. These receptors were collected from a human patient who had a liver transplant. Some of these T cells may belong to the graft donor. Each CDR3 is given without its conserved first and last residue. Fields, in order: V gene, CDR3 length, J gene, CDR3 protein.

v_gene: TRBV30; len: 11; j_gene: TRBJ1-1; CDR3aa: AWKTGQYTEAF
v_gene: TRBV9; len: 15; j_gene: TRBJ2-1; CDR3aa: ASSGDGHPPSYNEQF
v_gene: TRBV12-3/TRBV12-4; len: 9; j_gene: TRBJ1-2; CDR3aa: AAGGNYGYT
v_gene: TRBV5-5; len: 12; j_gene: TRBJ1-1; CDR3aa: ASSLWLMNTEAF
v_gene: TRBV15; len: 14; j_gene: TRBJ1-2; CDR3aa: ATSPAGTGSYYGYT
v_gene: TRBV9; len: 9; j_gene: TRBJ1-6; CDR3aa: ASSAPSPLH
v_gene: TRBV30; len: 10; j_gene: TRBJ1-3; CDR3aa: AWRRVEDTIY
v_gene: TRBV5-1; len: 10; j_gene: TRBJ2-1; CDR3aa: ASSGQGNEQF
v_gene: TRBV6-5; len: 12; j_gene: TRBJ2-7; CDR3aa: ASSYSQGGYEQY
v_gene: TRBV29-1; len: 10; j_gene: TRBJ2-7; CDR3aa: SVEGVGNEQY
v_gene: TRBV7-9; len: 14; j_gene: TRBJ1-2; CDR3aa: ASSFTGQGQVYGYT
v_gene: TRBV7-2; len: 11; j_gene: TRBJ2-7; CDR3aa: ASSFGTRYEQY
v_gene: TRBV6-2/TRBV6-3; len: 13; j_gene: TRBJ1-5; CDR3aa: ASSQRRDSNQPQH
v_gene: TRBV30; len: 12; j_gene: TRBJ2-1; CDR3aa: ALMTSGNYNEQF
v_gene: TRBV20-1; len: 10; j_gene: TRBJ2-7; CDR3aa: SAPGDGYEQY
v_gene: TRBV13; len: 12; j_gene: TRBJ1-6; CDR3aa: ASSSWTGKSPLH
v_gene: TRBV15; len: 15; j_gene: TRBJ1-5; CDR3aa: ATSKDRGPKAGQPQH
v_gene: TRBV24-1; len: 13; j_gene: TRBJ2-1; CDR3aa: ATSDPLDTRNEQF
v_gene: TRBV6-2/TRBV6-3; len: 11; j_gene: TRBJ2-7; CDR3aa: ASSPGATYEQY
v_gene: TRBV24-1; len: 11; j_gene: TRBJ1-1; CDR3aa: ATSDHSGTEAF
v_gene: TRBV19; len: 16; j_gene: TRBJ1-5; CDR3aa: ASSISGQGVKFYQPQH
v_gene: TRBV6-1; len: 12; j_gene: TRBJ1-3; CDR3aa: ASSEAEVGNTIY
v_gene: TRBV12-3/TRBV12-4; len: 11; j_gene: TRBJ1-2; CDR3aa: ASSFASGSGYT
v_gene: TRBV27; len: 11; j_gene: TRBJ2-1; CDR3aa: ASSLSGGTEQF
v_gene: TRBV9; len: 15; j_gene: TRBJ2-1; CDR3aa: ASSRFESAGGYNEQF
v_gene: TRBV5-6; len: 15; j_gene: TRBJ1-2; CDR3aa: ASSRIVTTLGGYGYT
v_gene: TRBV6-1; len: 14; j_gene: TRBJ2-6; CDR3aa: ASSKQGGSGANVLT
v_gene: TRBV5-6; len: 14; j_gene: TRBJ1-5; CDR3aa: ASSSKTGSSNQPQH
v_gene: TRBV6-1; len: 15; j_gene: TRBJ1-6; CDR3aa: ASSPGQEYSYNSPLH
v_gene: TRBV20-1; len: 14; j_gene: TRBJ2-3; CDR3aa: SARDRPSKHTDTQY
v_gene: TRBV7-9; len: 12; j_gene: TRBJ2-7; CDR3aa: ASSLSGDDYEQY
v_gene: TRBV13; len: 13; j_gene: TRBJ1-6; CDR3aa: ASSLTGLRNSPLH
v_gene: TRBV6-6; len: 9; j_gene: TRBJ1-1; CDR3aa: ASSYNPEAF
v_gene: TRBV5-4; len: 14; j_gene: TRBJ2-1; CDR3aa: ASSREGQRGYNEQF
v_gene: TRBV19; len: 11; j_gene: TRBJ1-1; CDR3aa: ASSRYLGTEAF
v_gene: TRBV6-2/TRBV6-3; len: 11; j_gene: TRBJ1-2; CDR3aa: ASSYSQGDGYT
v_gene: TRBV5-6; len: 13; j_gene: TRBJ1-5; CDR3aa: ASSGPGQRKQPQH
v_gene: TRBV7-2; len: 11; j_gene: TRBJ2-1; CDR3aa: ASSLFRWNEQF
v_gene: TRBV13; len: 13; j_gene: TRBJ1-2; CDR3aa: ASSSRQRINYGYT
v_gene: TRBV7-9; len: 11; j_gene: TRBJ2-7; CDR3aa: ASSSLTRYEQY
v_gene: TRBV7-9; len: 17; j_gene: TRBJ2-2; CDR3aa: ASSLPQRGALSDTGELF
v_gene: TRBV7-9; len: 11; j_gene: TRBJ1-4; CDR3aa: ASSTGTGEKLF